This TCR beta chain was captured in a study of technical replicates of blood from several donors. The method was immunoSEQ multiplex PCR; TCRdb's version includes in-frame clones alone and lacks a portion of them. The profile shows around 62,000 clones, under 98% of them singletons. V lost 1 base and J 4 bases, leaving 2 bases between the germline ends. The CDR3 contains 11 residues. Germline loops: CDR1 DFQATT, CDR2 SNEGSKA (reference sequence). This clonotype originated in a human donor in good health. The V and J genes are TRBV20-1 and TRBJ1-3; the D is unclear. Material for sequencing was T cells isolated from PBMCs. The CDR3 protein is CSARAGNTIYF. CDR3 nucleotides: TGCAGTGCTAGAGCGGGAAACACCATATATTTT.